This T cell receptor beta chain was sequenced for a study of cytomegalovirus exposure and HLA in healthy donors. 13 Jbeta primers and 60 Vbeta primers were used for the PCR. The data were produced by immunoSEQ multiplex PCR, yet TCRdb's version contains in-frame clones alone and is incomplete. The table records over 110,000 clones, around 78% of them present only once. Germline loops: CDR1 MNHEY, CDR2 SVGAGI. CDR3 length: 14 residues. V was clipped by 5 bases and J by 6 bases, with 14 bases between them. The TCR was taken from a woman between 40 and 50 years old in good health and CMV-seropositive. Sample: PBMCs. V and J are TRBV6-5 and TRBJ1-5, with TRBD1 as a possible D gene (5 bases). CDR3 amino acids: CASSATLGGQPQHF. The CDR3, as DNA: TGTGCCAGCAGTGCAACTCTCGGGGGTCAGCCCCAGCATTTT.